Below, 9 T cell receptor beta chains from the same sample are listed, as sequenced in a study of shared clonotypes between healthy human individuals. Profiling relied on immunoSEQ multiplex PCR, and the TCRdb table lists in-frame clones only, not all of them. The table lists around 2.5 million clones, 80% to 95% of them singletons, with 0.36% in the top ten. Sequenced material: naive CD4+ T cells from PBMCs. Noted subset: CD45RA+ positively selected. These receptors were obtained from a man aged 18 to 29 in good health. Some clones in this sample may be carry-over from other donors' samples.

V usage is TRBV2 and J usage is TRBJ2-4, with 7 nucleotides matching TRBD2. Looked up from germline, CDR1 is SNHLY and CDR2 is FYNNEI. This CDR3 spans 13 amino acids. V gave up 6 bases and J gave up 6 bases; unmatched junction bases: 5. The CDR3: CASRGPGGNIQYF. CDR3 bases: TGTGCCAGCAGAGGGCCGGGGGGAAACATTCAGTACTTC.

V gene TRBV6-4 combines with J gene TRBJ2-1, with 9 nucleotides matching TRBD2. The CDR3 runs to 16 residues. After removal of 4 bases from V and 3 bases from J, the junction contained 7 bases not matched to a gene. Looked up from germline, CDR1 is MRHNA and CDR2 is SNTAGT. The CDR3: CASSVVAGVVYNEQFF. CDR3 DNA sequence: TGTGCCAGCAGTGTGGTAGCGGGAGTGGTCTACAATGAGCAGTTCTTC.

The V call is TRBV28, the J call TRBJ1-4; D gene ambiguous. Trimming took off 7 bases at V and 8 bases at J, with 20 bases between the two ends. Germline V CDR1 and CDR2: MDHEN, SYDVKM. The CDR3 runs 15 residues. The CDR3 coding sequence is TGTGCCAGCATTCCTTCGACCAGCTTTGGGGAAAAACTGTTTTTT. Its protein product is CASIPSTSFGEKLFF.

The gene calls are TRBV19 and TRBJ2-1; 10 bases are a match to TRBD2. The CDR3 consists of 15 residues. The junction had 8 bases not matched to a gene; V was cut back by 7 bases and J by 5 bases. Germline values: CDR1 LNHDA, CDR2 SQIVND (reference sequence). CDR3 coding DNA: TGTGCCAGTACTGATAGCGGGAGGTCCGACAATGAGCAGTTCTTC. Its protein product is CASTDSGRSDNEQFF.

To note about this clone: Germline is not matched at one junction end, which may reflect a read error. The rearrangement joins TRBV6-1 to TRBJ2-7; 9 positions match TRBD1. The CDR3 contains 15 residues. Germline assignment: CDR1 MNHNS and CDR2 SASEGT. CDR3 protein: CASSQWDREAMVLDF. The CDR3 DNA reads as TGTGCCAGCAGTCAATGGGACAGGGAGGCTATGGTGCTTGACTTC.

The rearrangement joins TRBV5-6 to TRBJ2-7, with a tentative D call TRBD1 (5 bases). Looked up from germline, CDR1 is SGHDT and CDR2 is YYEEEE. CDR3 length: 13 amino acids. V was pared by 3 bases and J by 1 base, with 8 bases between. CDR3 bases: TGTGCCAGCAGCTCAGGGTGGTCCTACGAGCAGTACTTC. Its protein is CASSSGWSYEQYF.

The V and J genes are TRBV6-1 and TRBJ2-6, with 13 bases matching TRBD2. The CDR3 is 19 residues long. Germline V CDR1 and CDR2: MNHNS, SASEGT. Losses at the gene ends were 1 base for V and 6 bases for J; bases not matched to a gene: 9. DNA of the CDR3: TGTGCCAGCAGTGAAGATGTTACTAGCGGGAGGGCCTCGGCCAACGTCCTGACTTTC. This gives the protein CASSEDVTSGRASANVLTF.

The chain is built from TRBV7-3 and TRBJ2-1, with 9 bases aligning to TRBD1. In germline, CDR1 is SGHTA, CDR2 FQGTGA. Trimming at V came to 3 bases and at J to 3 bases, leaving 6 bases not matched to a gene. The CDR3 consists of 16 residues. Written as DNA, the CDR3 is TGTGCCAGCAGCTTTGGGGGGACAGGGAACTACAATGAGCAGTTCTTC. This encodes CASSFGGTGNYNEQFF.

The rearrangement joins TRBV7-3 to TRBJ2-3, with TRBD2 matching 12 bases. Losses at the gene ends were 5 bases for V and 2 bases for J; bases not matched to a gene: 5. The germline V gene has CDR1 SGHTA and CDR2 FQGTGA. The CDR3 has 16 residues. This CDR3 is CASSPRTSGVTDTQYF. The CDR3 bases are TGTGCCAGCAGCCCACGGACTAGCGGGGTCACAGATACGCAGTATTTT.